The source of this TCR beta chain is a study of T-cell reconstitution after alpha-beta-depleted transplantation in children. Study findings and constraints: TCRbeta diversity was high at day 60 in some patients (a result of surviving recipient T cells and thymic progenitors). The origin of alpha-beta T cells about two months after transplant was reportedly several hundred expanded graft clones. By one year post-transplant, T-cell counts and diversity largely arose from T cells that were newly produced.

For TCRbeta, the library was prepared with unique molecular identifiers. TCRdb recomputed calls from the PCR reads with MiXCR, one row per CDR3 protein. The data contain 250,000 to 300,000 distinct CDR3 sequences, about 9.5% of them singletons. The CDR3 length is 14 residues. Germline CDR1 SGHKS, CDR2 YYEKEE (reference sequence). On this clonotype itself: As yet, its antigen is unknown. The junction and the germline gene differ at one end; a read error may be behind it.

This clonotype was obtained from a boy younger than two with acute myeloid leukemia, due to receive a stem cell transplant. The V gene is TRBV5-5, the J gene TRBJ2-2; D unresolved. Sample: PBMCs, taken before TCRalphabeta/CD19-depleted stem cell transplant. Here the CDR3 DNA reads TGTGCCATCAGCTTGGGCCTCCAACCCGGGGAGCTGTTTTTT. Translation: CAISLGLQPGELFF.